A single sample is the source of the 30 T cell receptor beta chains below, sequenced in a study of PD-L1 blockade in urothelial cancer. The assay was immunoSEQ multiplex PCR, and TCRdb's table has in-frame clones only and misses some. Counted here are tens of thousands of clones, 88% occurring once; the ten biggest clones make up about 11%. Described time point: peripheral blood 6 weeks after treatment start. Material: PBMCs, obtained around atezolizumab (anti-PD-L1) treatment. The receptor set was obtained from a man aged 55 to 70 with urothelial cancer.

This chain uses TRBV7-2 with TRBJ2-7; 11 bases match TRBD2. Germline V gives CDR1 SGHTA, CDR2 FQGNSA. The junction had 4 bases not matched to a gene; V was cut back by 3 bases and J by 6 bases. The CDR3 has 14 amino acids. CDR3 region: CASSFSGRAGEQYF. In DNA, the CDR3 is TGTGCCAGCAGCTTTAGCGGGAGGGCCGGCGAGCAGTACTTC.

This rearrangement joins TRBV5-6 to TRBJ2-7, with D possibly TRBD2 on 6 matching bases. CDR3 length: 14 amino acids. V lost 5 bases, J lost 2 bases, and 14 bases lay in between. CDR1 is SGHDT and CDR2 is YYEEEE in the germline V gene. CDR3 region: CASSPGTPTYEQYF. CDR3 nucleotides: TGTGCCAGCAGTCCGGGGACTCCTACCTACGAGCAGTACTTC.

The chain joins TRBV28 to TRBJ1-5, with 8 positions matching TRBD1. The germline V gene has CDR1 MDHEN and CDR2 SYDVKM. The CDR3 extends over 14 amino acids. Trimming took 6 bases from V and 9 from J; bases not matched to a gene: 10. The chain's CDR3 is CASSPDRDSRPQHF. CDR3 nucleotide sequence: TGTGCCAGCAGCCCGGACAGGGACTCCCGGCCCCAGCATTTT.

V is TRBV7-9 and J is TRBJ2-3; possibly TRBD2 for D (5 bases). Germline V gene sequence: CDR1 SEHNR, CDR2 FQNEAQ (reference sequence). V gave up 10 bases and J gave up 2 bases, with 19 bases separating them. The CDR3 covers 15 residues. CDR3 region: CATTRAEGFTDTQYF. CDR3 bases: TGTGCCACCACCCGCGCAGAGGGATTCACAGATACGCAGTATTTT.

Note on this clone: Other DNA sequences in the sample encode the same CDR3. This sequence joins TRBV9 and TRBJ2-7; 10 bases are a match to TRBD1. Per germline, CDR1 SGDLS and CDR2 YYNGEE. CDR3 length: 14 amino acids. J lost 2 bases, V lost 2 bases, and 1 base had no gene match. The CDR3 spells CASSVGQGAYEQYF. The CDR3 region has the DNA TGTGCCAGCAGCGTTGGACAGGGGGCCTACGAGCAGTACTTC.

The chain links TRBV5-3 to TRBJ1-6; D gene unclear. TRBV5-3 is an open reading frame, and its role is uncertain. The CDR3 has 14 amino acids. Trimming left V 0 bases short and J 8 bases short, with 9 bases between. CDR3 residues: CARSLVQRYSPLHF. Here the CDR3 DNA reads TGTGCCAGAAGCTTGGTCCAGCGATATTCACCCCTCCACTTT.

This clone occurred once. This chain links TRBV15 with TRBJ2-7; 8 positions agree with TRBD1. This CDR3 is built from 15 residues. Germline values: CDR1 LNHNV, CDR2 YYDKDF (reference sequence). The ends lost 7 bases at V and 6 bases at J; junction bases unmatched: 14. The CDR3, as DNA: TGTGCCACCACCCCGAGGACAGGGTTGTTTCGCGAGCAGTACTTC. Protein product: CATTPRTGLFREQYF. The full variable domain, in which reference TRBV15 and TRBJ2-7 provide the parts outside the CDR3, is DAMVIQNPRYQVTQFGKPVTLSCSQTLNHNVMYWYQQKSSQAPKLLFHYYDKDFNNEADTPDNFQSRRPNTSFCFLDIRSPGLGDTAMYLCATTPRTGLFREQYFGPGTRLTVT.

V is TRBV6-1 and J is TRBJ2-7, with D maybe TRBD2 (5 bases). CDR1 is MNHNS, CDR2 SASEGT, per germline. CDR3 length: 12 residues. Trimming left V 0 bases short and J 7 bases short, with 7 bases between. CDR3 nucleotides: TGTGCCAGCAGTGAAGCTCCGGGGGAGCAGTACTTC. Amino acid sequence: CASSEAPGEQYF.

CDR3 sequence (DNA): TGTGCCAGCAGCATTAGCGGGGTTAACACCGGGGAGCTGTTTTTT. This encodes CASSISGVNTGELFF. This chain connects TRBV11-3 to TRBJ2-2; 8 bases line up with TRBD2. The CDR3 totals 15 residues. V lost 5 bases and J lost 2; bases outside the gene matches: 4. Per the germline V gene, CDR1 is SGHNT and CDR2 is YENEEA.

A single count supports this clone. This chain links TRBV6-1 with TRBJ1-5, with TRBD1 matching 10 bases. J gave up 7 bases and V 3 bases, and 9 bases lay outside the gene matches. CDR1 MNHNS and CDR2 SASEGT come from the germline V gene. This CDR3 has 16 residues. The CDR3 sequence is CASSDLGQGTGQPQHF. In DNA form, the CDR3 reads TGTGCCAGCAGTGATTTGGGACAGGGGACGGGGCAGCCCCAGCATTTT.

This chain connects TRBV29-1 to TRBJ2-2, with a possible D match to TRBD2 (5 bases). This CDR3 has 13 amino acids. The germline V and J ends were trimmed by 4 bases and 5 bases, with 11 bases remaining between them. Germline CDR1 is SQVTM and CDR2 is ANQGSEA. DNA of the CDR3: TGCAGCGTTGGTGGGAGCCGGACCGGGGAGCTGTTTTTT. Its translation: CSVGGSRTGELFF.

This rearrangement joins TRBV9 to TRBJ2-1, with 11 bases identical to TRBD2. V gave up 3 bases and J gave up 7 bases; unmatched junction bases: 6. Per germline, CDR1 SGDLS and CDR2 YYNGEE. The CDR3 length is 15 residues. The CDR3 DNA reads as TGTGCCAGCAGCGCCCGACTAGCGGGATATAATGAGCAGTTCTTC. It yields the protein CASSARLAGYNEQFF.

This chain links TRBV9 with TRBJ1-3; possible D gene TRBD1, 5 bases. The CDR3 is 16 residues long. In germline, CDR1 is SGDLS, CDR2 YYNGEE. V shed 3 bases and J shed 0 bases, with 13 bases lying between them. CDR3 residues: CASSADPGPSGNTIYF. Written as DNA, the CDR3 is TGTGCCAGCAGCGCCGACCCAGGGCCCTCTGGAAACACCATATATTTT. Combining the CDR3 with reference TRBV9 and TRBJ1-3 gives the whole variable domain DSGVTQTPKHLITATGQRVTLRCSPRSGDLSVYWYQQSLDQGLQFLIQYYNGEERAKGNILERFSAQQFPDLHSELNLSSLELGDSALYFCASSADPGPSGNTIYFGEGSWLTVV.

The V call is TRBV7-8, the J call TRBJ2-1; D may be TRBD2 (5 bases). V was pared by 6 bases and J by 0 bases, with 12 bases between. Germline V lookup: CDR1 SGHVS, CDR2 FQNEAQ. The CDR3 length is 15 residues. The CDR3 DNA sequence: TGTGCCAGCAGGGAGACTACGAGCTCCTACAATGAGCAGTTCTTC. This codes for CASRETTSSYNEQFF.

The chain has TRBV9 and TRBJ2-3; D unresolved. Looked up from germline, CDR1 is SGDLS and CDR2 is YYNGEE. V was trimmed by 5 bases and J by 0 bases, leaving 13 bases between them. The CDR3 covers 15 residues. CDR3 protein: CASRNPRTSTDTQYF. The CDR3 DNA follows: TGTGCCAGCAGAAACCCAAGAACTAGCACAGATACGCAGTATTTT.

The chain has TRBV29-1 and TRBJ1-2; D perhaps matches TRBD1 (6 bases). Trimming left V 4 bases short and J 2 bases short, with 11 bases between. The CDR3 has 13 residues. Germline V gene sequence: CDR1 SQVTM, CDR2 ANQGSEA. The CDR3 DNA reads TGCAGCGTTGTAGAAGGGGGAAACTATGGCTACACCTTC. Encoded protein: CSVVEGGNYGYTF.

The chain's CDR3 is CASSPGLAGGDSETQYF. CDR3 nucleotides: TGTGCCAGCTCACCAGGACTAGCGGGAGGGGACTCGGAGACCCAGTACTTC. The chain employs TRBV18 and TRBJ2-5; TRBD2 matches at 15 bases. V was pared by 2 bases and J by 5 bases, with 6 bases of the junction left unmatched. The germline V gene encodes CDR1 KGHSH and CDR2 LQKENI. The CDR3 length is 17 residues.

The chain is built from TRBV18 and TRBJ1-5; D is possibly TRBD1 (5 bases). V was clipped by 3 bases and J by 4 bases, with 7 bases between them. Germline-derived CDR1 and CDR2 are KGHSH and LQKENI. The CDR3 is 13 residues long. The CDR3 is CASSPDSNQPQHF. CDR3 nucleotide sequence: TGTGCCAGCTCACCCGACAGTAATCAGCCCCAGCATTTT.

The CDR3 loop is CASSDTEEGVYGYTF. The CDR3, as DNA: TGTGCCAGCAGTGACACCGAGGAGGGAGTTTATGGCTACACCTTC. The genes are TRBV6-4 and TRBJ1-2; D uncertain. Per the germline V gene, CDR1 is MRHNA and CDR2 is SNTAGT. V was shortened by 2 bases and J by 5 bases, with 15 bases between the two germline ends. The CDR3 extends over 15 amino acids.

The chain is built from TRBV27 and TRBJ2-5, with 9 bases fitting TRBD1. From germline, CDR1 is MNHEY and CDR2 SMNVEV (reference sequence). V dropped 6 bases and J dropped 4; count of bases not matched to a gene: 6. This CDR3 comprises 14 residues. CDR3 nucleotide sequence: TGTGCCAGCAGAACCCACAGGGGGCTAGAGACCCAGTACTTC. This encodes CASRTHRGLETQYF.

This chain uses TRBV28 with TRBJ1-3; 8 positions agree with TRBD1. This CDR3 contains 15 residues. V lost 7 bases, J lost 2 bases, and 7 bases stayed unmatched. Per germline, CDR1 MDHEN and CDR2 SYDVKM. CDR3 sequence (DNA): TGTGCCAGCATCCAGGACAGGGCGGCTGGAAACACCATATATTTT. This encodes CASIQDRAAGNTIYF. The variable domain in full, completed from reference TRBV28 and TRBJ1-3, reads DVKVTQSSRYLVKRTGEKVFLECVQDMDHENMFWYRQDPGLGLRLIYFSYDVKMKEKGDIPEGYSVSREKKERFSLILESASTNQTSMYLCASIQDRAAGNTIYFGEGSWLTVV.

The chain carries TRBV7-2 and TRBJ2-7; unclear D gene. This CDR3 contains 13 residues. V was pared by 2 bases and J by 0 bases, with 5 bases between. Germline V gives CDR1 SGHTA, CDR2 FQGNSA. The CDR3 DNA is TGTGCCAGCAGCTTAAGCCGCTCCTACGAGCAGTACTTC. It encodes CASSLSRSYEQYF.

The CDR3 region has the DNA TGTGCCAGCAGCTTGGCCTCAGGGCCTTCGCGGGAGCAGTACTTC. Its protein product is CASSLASGPSREQYF. The rearrangement uses TRBV5-4 and TRBJ2-7; tentative D call: TRBD1 (5 bases). The germline V gene has CDR1 SGHNT and CDR2 YYREEE (reference sequence). The V end was cut by 0 bases, the J end by 7 bases, with 17 bases between. The CDR3 has 15 residues.

The rearrangement links TRBV7-6 to TRBJ1-2; D gene unclear. Germline V lookup: CDR1 SGHVS, CDR2 FNYEAQ. The V gene lost 5 bases and the J gene lost 1 base, with 11 bases spanning the gap. The CDR3 is made up of 14 amino acids. The CDR3 nucleotides read TGTGCCAGCAGCCCCCTGACTGTTAACTATGGCTACACCTTC. Translation gives CASSPLTVNYGYTF.

The CDR3 sequence is CASTGGNSPLHF. CDR3 coding DNA: TGTGCCAGCACCGGAGGAAATTCACCCCTCCACTTT. The V call is TRBV2, the J call TRBJ1-6; D gene ambiguous. The CDR3 has 12 amino acids. V was trimmed by 7 bases and J by 7 bases, leaving 8 bases between them. CDR1 is SNHLY, CDR2 FYNNEI, per germline.

The rearrangement links TRBV30 to TRBJ2-3, with D perhaps TRBD2 (6 bases). The CDR3 length is 15 residues. Germline V CDR1 and CDR2: GTSNPN, SVGIG (reference sequence). Deletions cut 7 bases from V and 0 bases from J, with 17 bases between. CDR3 region: CASSFRAGSTDTQYF. The CDR3 DNA reads TGTGCCTCTTCCTTTAGGGCGGGGAGCACAGATACGCAGTATTTT. Full variable domain (outside the CDR3, taken from reference TRBV30 and TRBJ2-3): SQTIHQWPATLVQPVGSPLSLECTVEGTSNPNLYWYRQAAGRGLQLLFYSVGIGQISSEVPQNLSASRPQDRQFILSSKKLLLSDSGFYLCASSFRAGSTDTQYFGPGTRLTVL.

This clone was seen just once. The chain uses TRBV13 and TRBJ1-1; maybe TRBD1 (6 bases). Per the germline V gene, CDR1 is PRHDT and CDR2 is FYEKMQ (reference sequence). The CDR3 extends over 17 amino acids. V lost 6 bases and J 5 bases, leaving 25 bases between the germline ends. The CDR3 loop reads CASSVGWGRKSWTEAFF. In DNA form, the CDR3 reads TGTGCCAGCAGTGTTGGGTGGGGGCGGAAAAGTTGGACTGAAGCTTTCTTT.

This chain uses TRBV5-1 with TRBJ2-1, with D possibly matching TRBD2 (5 bases). Trimming pared 1 base from V and 0 bases from J, leaving 8 bases between. This CDR3 spans 15 amino acids. Germline V lookup: CDR1 SGHRS, CDR2 YFSETQ. CDR3 in DNA: TGCGCCAGCAGCTTGACGGGGAGCTCCTACAATGAGCAGTTCTTC. Its protein is CASSLTGSSYNEQFF.

This rearrangement joins TRBV13 to TRBJ1-2; D is perhaps TRBD1 (6 bases). The V gene lost 5 bases and the J gene lost 7 bases, with 17 bases spanning the gap. From germline, CDR1 is PRHDT and CDR2 FYEKMQ (reference sequence). The CDR3 consists of 14 residues. CDR3: CASSLLTGIFGYTF. CDR3 coding DNA: TGTGCCAGCAGCCTCTTAACAGGGATTTTTGGCTACACCTTC. The entire variable domain, with the rest obtained from reference TRBV13 and TRBJ1-2, is as follows: AAGVIQSPRHLIKEKRETATLKCYPIPRHDTVYWYQQGPGQDPQFLISFYEKMQSDKGSIPDRFSAQQFSDYHSELNMSSLELGDSALYFCASSLLTGIFGYTFGSGTRLTVV.

V is TRBV6-4 and J is TRBJ1-1, with 8 bases fitting TRBD1. V lost 6 bases to trimming and J lost 4 bases; unmatched junction nucleotides: 10. Looked up from germline, CDR1 is MRHNA and CDR2 is SNTAGT. The CDR3 is 15 amino acids. CDR3 DNA sequence: TGTGCCAGCAGAGCCCAGGGGGCGCTTTCCACTGAAGCTTTCTTT. Protein product: CASRAQGALSTEAFF.